This T cell receptor beta chain was found in a study of blood T cell repertoires in COVID-19. Study as a whole: Sites in the United States, Italy and Spain provided acute and convalescent COVID-19 samples.

The CDR3 spans 12 residues. With 2 bases removed from V and 6 bases from J, the gap between germline ends came to 8 bases. Germline values: CDR1 MNHEY, CDR2 SVGEGT. Libraries were prepared by immunoSEQ multiplex PCR; TCRdb keeps only in-frame clonotypes and omits some of them. The sample holds about 150,000 clones; 87% are singletons and the top ten take around 5%. This clone was counted a few times. Sequenced material: peripheral blood. J is TRBJ2-7 and V is TRBV6-2 or TRBV6-3; D might be TRBD1 (6 bases). This sequence originates from a human donor in a cohort sampled during active COVID-19. The CDR3 nucleotides read TGTGCCAGCAGTTACGACAGGACCGAGCAGTACTTC. Amino acid sequence: CASSYDRTEQYF.